This T cell receptor beta chain comes out of a study of shared clonotypes between healthy human individuals. Overall study: The donors, two women and a few men, were aged 18 to 49.

The ends were cut back, 0 bases at V and 1 base at J, with 17 bases in the middle. CDR1 is KGHSH and CDR2 is LQKENI in the germline V gene. The CDR3 loop spans 18 amino acids. Negatively enriched CD4+ T cells were divided by CD45RA into naive and memory. TCRdb's table, derived via immunoSEQ multiplex PCR, lists solely in-frame clones and lacks some. This table has approximately 250,000 clones, over 50% appearing once. This clonotype originated in a man aged 25 to 45 in good health. The chain recombines TRBV18 with TRBJ2-3, with D possibly being TRBD1 or TRBD2 (5 bases each). Input material: memory CD4+ T cells sorted from blood. Regarding subset: CD45RA-negative fraction. The CDR3 region is CASSPPGHLRAGTDTQYF. The CDR3 coding sequence is TGTGCCAGCTCACCACCTGGACACCTCCGAGCGGGCACAGATACGCAGTATTTT.